The 31 T cell receptor beta chains below were found in one sample sequenced in a study of beta chain features in type 1 diabetes. The sequenced template was cDNA made from the entire isolated RNA. Assay: immunoSEQ multiplex PCR; the TCRdb copy retains only in-frame clones and omits some. The sample consists of around 300,000 clones, about 14% of them appearing once. Sequencing input: central memory CD4+ T cells from blood. The source is a young man in good health.

The V gene is TRBV9, the J gene TRBJ1-6; D gene unclear. Germline CDR1 SGDLS, CDR2 YYNGEE. The CDR3 totals 13 residues. Between the trimmed V and J ends, which lost 6 bases and 5 bases, there was a span of 9 bases. The CDR3 region has the DNA TGTGCCAGCACCCGGGATCATAATTCACCCCTCCACTTT. Amino acids: CASTRDHNSPLHF.

Note on this clone: The same CDR3 arises from other DNA sequences in this sample as well. The rearrangement links TRBV6-5 to TRBJ2-6, with D hard to call. The CDR3 consists of 12 residues. Germline V gene lookup returns CDR1 MNHEY and CDR2 SVGAGI. V lost 6 bases and J 4 bases, leaving 4 bases between the germline ends. The CDR3: CASSPGANVLTF. DNA of the CDR3: TGTGCCAGCAGCCCCGGGGCCAACGTCCTGACTTTC.

This chain connects TRBV2 to TRBJ1-1; a weak D match, TRBD1 (6 bases). The CDR3 is made up of 13 amino acids. Looked up from germline, CDR1 is SNHLY and CDR2 is FYNNEI. The V end lost 7 bases, the J end lost 0 bases, and 9 bases lay between the germline ends. CDR3 sequence: CASKQGMNTEAFF. The CDR3 bases are TGTGCCAGCAAACAGGGAATGAACACTGAAGCTTTCTTT.

This clone was recorded a few times. J is TRBJ1-5 and V is TRBV7-9, with 10 bases fitting TRBD1. The ends lost 6 bases at V and 3 bases at J; junction bases unmatched: 8. The CDR3 is made up of 16 amino acids. The germline V gene encodes CDR1 SEHNR and CDR2 FQNEAQ (reference sequence). CDR3 sequence: CASSFGTGDVNQPQHF. The DNA of the CDR3 is TGTGCCAGCAGTTTCGGGACAGGGGACGTCAATCAGCCCCAGCATTTT.

V and J are TRBV7-9 and TRBJ1-3; D is uncertain. Germline values: CDR1 SEHNR, CDR2 FQNEAQ (reference sequence). The CDR3 contains 12 residues. In DNA form, the CDR3 reads TGTGAGGTATCCGGCTCTGGAAACACCATATATTTT. This sequence encodes CEVSGSGNTIYF.

The chain is built from TRBV7-8 and TRBJ2-5, with D unclear. V dropped 1 base and J dropped 7 bases, with 7 bases sitting between them. The CDR3 has 12 amino acids. Germline assignment: CDR1 SGHVS and CDR2 FQNEAQ. Written as DNA, the CDR3 is TGTGCCAGCAGCTTAGAGAGTGGGACCCAGTACTTC. Translated, it gives CASSLESGTQYF.

There are a few counts of this clone. The genes are TRBV5-1 and TRBJ1-1, with 7 bases aligning to TRBD1. With V trimmed by 3 bases and J by 8 bases, 10 bases remained unmatched. The CDR3 contains 14 residues. CDR1 and CDR2 (germline): SGHRS, YFSETQ. CDR3 nucleotides: TGCGCCAGCAGCTGGGAACAGGGGTTGGCGGAAGCTTTCTTT. It translates to CASSWEQGLAEAFF. The full variable domain, in which reference TRBV5-1 and TRBJ1-1 provide the parts outside the CDR3, is KAGVTQTPRYLIKTRGQQVTLSCSPISGHRSVSWYQQTPGQGLQFLFEYFSETQRNKGNFPGRFSGRQFSNSRSEMNVSTLELGDSALYLCASSWEQGLAEAFFGQGTRLTVV.

At least ten counts were recorded for this clone. The rearrangement links TRBV5-6 to TRBJ1-6; D is perhaps TRBD1 (6 bases). Trimming removed 1 base from V and 7 bases from J, with 12 bases in between. CDR3 size: 15 residues. Germline CDR1 reads SGHDT; CDR2 reads YYEEEE. The CDR3 reads CASSLLQGGNSPLHF. The CDR3 DNA sequence: TGTGCCAGCAGCTTGTTACAAGGGGGAAATTCACCCCTCCACTTT.

This clone occurred a few times. The V gene is TRBV14, the J gene TRBJ1-2, with 8 nucleotides matching TRBD1. J was trimmed by 4 bases and V by 4 bases; bases with no gene match: 2. The CDR3 runs to 13 residues. Germline CDR1 is SGHDN and CDR2 is FVKESK. As DNA, the CDR3 is TGTGCCAGCAGCCCCGGACAGGGCTATGGCTACACCTTC. Translation gives CASSPGQGYGYTF.

The chain is built from TRBV4-3 and TRBJ1-5; 9 positions agree with TRBD1. CDR3 length: 17 amino acids. Germline assignment: CDR1 LGHNA and CDR2 YSLEER. After removal of 0 bases from V and 4 bases from J, the junction contained 7 bases not matched to a gene. The CDR3, as DNA: TGCGCCAGCAGCCAAGATACGGGACAGGGTTTTAATCAGCCCCAGCATTTT. The encoded protein is CASSQDTGQGFNQPQHF.

The chain uses TRBV6-5 and TRBJ2-5; possibly TRBD2 for D (5 bases). Germline CDR1 and CDR2: MNHEY and SVGAGI. This CDR3 is built from 14 residues. V was shortened by 7 bases and J by 5 bases, with 17 bases between the two germline ends. The CDR3 region is CASTESGSYETQYF. The DNA of the CDR3 is TGTGCCAGCACTGAGTCGGGGAGCTACGAGACCCAGTACTTC.

This clone has more than one count but fewer than ten. This chain links TRBV4-3 with TRBJ2-2; D gene uncertain. Germline CDR1 LGHNA, CDR2 YSLEER. This CDR3 comprises 14 residues. V dropped 5 bases and J dropped 2 bases, with 9 bases sitting between them. The CDR3 reads CASSVTRNTGELFF. In nucleotides, the CDR3 is TGCGCCAGCAGCGTAACTCGTAACACCGGGGAGCTGTTTTTT.

This clone was recorded at least ten times. The gene calls are TRBV29-1 and TRBJ1-3; D is undetermined. Trimming shortened V by 6 bases and J by 0 bases, and 15 bases separated the two germline ends. The CDR3 runs 15 residues. CDR1 and CDR2 (germline): SQVTM, ANQGSEA. CDR3 region: CSVAETVSSGNTIYF. As DNA, the CDR3 is TGCAGCGTCGCCGAGACCGTGAGCTCTGGAAACACCATATATTTT. Looking up the rest from reference TRBV29-1 and TRBJ1-3 gives the full variable domain: SAVISQKPSRDICQRGTSLTIQCQVDSQVTMMFWYRQQPGQSLTLIATANQGSEATYESGFVIDKFPISRPNLTFSTLTVSNMSPEDSSIYLCSVAETVSSGNTIYFGEGSWLTVV.

V and J are TRBV2 and TRBJ2-1; 9 positions match TRBD1. The CDR3 has 13 residues. CDR1 and CDR2 (germline): SNHLY, FYNNEI. V was pared by 6 bases and J by 4 bases, with 1 base of the junction left unmatched. CDR3 protein: CASRDRGYNEQFF. In DNA form, the CDR3 reads TGTGCCAGCAGGGACAGGGGATACAATGAGCAGTTCTTC.

The table lists this clone with a few counts. The V gene is TRBV7-4, the J gene TRBJ2-1; tentatively, D is TRBD1 (6 bases). CDR1 and CDR2 (germline): SGHVT, SQSDAQ. The CDR3 runs to 16 residues. With 5 bases removed from V and 9 bases from J, the gap between germline ends came to 23 bases. The CDR3 protein is CASSRDILAGGGEQFF. The CDR3 nucleotides read TGTGCCAGCAGCCGGGACATTTTGGCGGGTGGGGGTGAGCAGTTCTTC.

J is TRBJ1-3 and V is TRBV18; D call uncertain. The CDR3 loop spans 16 amino acids. Trimming cost V 2 bases and J 0 bases, with 11 bases left between them. In germline, CDR1 is KGHSH, CDR2 LQKENI. The CDR3 loop is CASSPSRASSGNTIYF. For the CDR3, the DNA is TGTGCCAGCTCACCATCAAGGGCAAGCTCTGGAAACACCATATATTTT. Combining the CDR3 with reference TRBV18 and TRBJ1-3 gives the whole variable domain NAGVMQNPRHLVRRRGQEARLRCSPMKGHSHVYWYRQLPEEGLKFMVYLQKENIIDESGMPKERFSAEFPKEGPSILRIQQVVRGDSAAYFCASSPSRASSGNTIYFGEGSWLTVV.

This clone was picked up a small number of times. The J gene is TRBJ2-2, the V gene TRBV12-5, with unresolved D. Trimming took 7 bases from V and 4 from J, leaving 7 bases between them. The germline gives CDR1 LGHNT, CDR2 FRNRAP. The CDR3 sequence is 12 residues long. The CDR3 is CASAQSTGELFF. DNA of the CDR3: TGTGCTAGTGCACAAAGCACCGGGGAGCTGTTTTTT.

This clone has a handful of counts. This rearrangement joins TRBV6-1 to TRBJ2-7, with 9 bases identical to TRBD1. Looked up from germline, CDR1 is MNHNS and CDR2 is SASEGT. CDR3 length equals 13 residues. V shed 6 bases, J shed 10 bases, and the junction held 10 bases outside the gene matches. The CDR3 spells CASRDTNRGRQYV. The DNA of the CDR3 is TGTGCCAGCAGAGATACGAACAGGGGGCGTCAGTACGTC.

This clone occurred a few times. V usage is TRBV19 and J usage is TRBJ1-1; TRBD1 aligns across 7 bases. The CDR3 length is 14 residues. Germline assignment: CDR1 LNHDA and CDR2 SQIVND (reference sequence). The junction had 14 bases not matched to a gene; V was cut back by 5 bases and J by 11 bases. The CDR3: CASSRRDRGSKAFF. CDR3 in DNA: TGTGCCAGTAGTCGACGGGACAGAGGGTCCAAGGCTTTCTTT.

There are a few counts of this clone. This chain links TRBV9 with TRBJ2-5, with 10 bases identical to TRBD2. In germline, CDR1 is SGDLS, CDR2 YYNGEE. CDR3 length equals 14 residues. After removal of 4 bases from V and 7 bases from J, the junction contained 7 bases not matched to a gene. The CDR3 spells CASSLRTSGGTQYF. In nucleotides, the CDR3 is TGTGCCAGCAGCCTCCGGACTAGCGGAGGGACCCAGTACTTC.

In its sample, this clone was seen a few times. The chain recombines TRBV12-5 with TRBJ2-5; the D gene could be TRBD1 or TRBD2 (5 bases each). Germline V gene sequence: CDR1 LGHNT, CDR2 FRNRAP. This CDR3 spans 14 amino acids. The V and J ends lost 6 bases and 2 bases respectively, with 13 bases between them. The CDR3 reads CASGRGPIQETQYF. DNA of the CDR3: TGTGCTAGTGGCCGGGGACCCATTCAAGAGACCCAGTACTTC. The variable domain in full, with the rest retrieved from reference TRBV12-5 and TRBJ2-5, is DARVTQTPRHKVTEMGQEVTMRCQPILGHNTVFWYRQTMMQGLELLAYFRNRAPLDDSGMPKDRFSAEMPDATLATLKIQPSEPRDSAVYFCASGRGPIQETQYFGPGTRLLVL.

This clone was observed a handful of times. CDR3 sequence (DNA): TGTGCCAGCAGACCCGTTAGTATGGCAGTTGAGCAGTACTTC. It encodes CASRPVSMAVEQYF. The chain links TRBV6-6 to TRBJ2-7; no reliable D call. V lost 6 bases and J 7 bases, leaving 19 bases between the germline ends. Looked up from germline, CDR1 is MNHNY and CDR2 is SVGAGI (reference sequence). CDR3 length: 14 amino acids.

The V and J genes are TRBV11-2 and TRBJ2-3, with D maybe TRBD1 (5 bases). Germline V CDR1 and CDR2: SGHAT, FQNNGV. The V end was cut by 3 bases, the J end by 0 bases, with 10 bases between. CDR3 size: 15 residues. The CDR3 nucleotides are TGTGCCAGCAGCTTGTGGGGCCTTAGCACAGATACGCAGTATTTT. Its protein product is CASSLWGLSTDTQYF.

The chain recombines TRBV7-9 with TRBJ2-3; tentatively, D is TRBD2 (5 bases). Trimming cost V 1 base and J 2 bases, with 13 bases left between them. The CDR3 is made up of 16 amino acids. The V gene's germline CDR1 is SEHNR and CDR2 FQNEAQ (reference sequence). As DNA, the CDR3 is TGTGCCAGCAGCTTAGGAGGACTTACCTTCACAGATACGCAGTATTTT. It translates to CASSLGGLTFTDTQYF.

This clone was seen only a few times. The rearrangement links TRBV6-1 to TRBJ2-1; D remains ambiguous. Trimming left V 6 bases short and J 12 bases short, with 15 bases between. Per germline, CDR1 MNHNS and CDR2 SASEGT. This CDR3 comprises 12 residues. The CDR3: CASRQGLMRQFF. DNA for the CDR3: TGTGCCAGCAGACAAGGGCTAATGAGGCAGTTCTTC.

This clone has more than one count but fewer than ten. The chain has TRBV7-2 and TRBJ2-2; D remains unclear. This CDR3 spans 14 amino acids. Germline CDR1 is SGHTA and CDR2 is FQGNSA. V lost 7 bases to trimming and J lost 0 bases, with 9 bases between them. For the CDR3, the DNA is TGTGCCAGCAAGCCGGATCCGAACACCGGGGAGCTGTTTTTT. Residues: CASKPDPNTGELFF.

This sequence joins TRBV6-1 and TRBJ2-2; 8 bases match TRBD1. Losses at the gene ends were 2 bases for V and 6 bases for J; bases not matched to a gene: 8. The CDR3 is 16 residues long. Germline V gene data show CDR1 as MNHNS and CDR2 as SASEGT. The CDR3 coding sequence is TGTGCCAGCAGTGAATGGGGGACAGGACGCCCCGGGGAGCTGTTTTTT. Protein product: CASSEWGTGRPGELFF.

This clone was counted between two and nine times. This rearrangement joins TRBV12-5 to TRBJ1-1, with 8 bases aligning to TRBD1. The V and J ends lost 2 bases and 2 bases, in that order; junction bases with no gene match: 4. The germline gives CDR1 LGHNT, CDR2 FRNRAP. The CDR3 has 15 amino acids. CDR3 nucleotides: TGTGCTAGTGGTTTGCTGCAGGGGGCCAACACTGAAGCTTTCTTT. Translation: CASGLLQGANTEAFF.

The J gene is TRBJ2-3, the V gene TRBV15, with no clear D. CDR3 length: 16 residues. Germline V gene lookup returns CDR1 LNHNV and CDR2 YYDKDF (reference sequence). Trimming took 5 bases from V and 3 from J, leaving 18 bases between them. The CDR3: CATSSDGELSTDTQYF. CDR3 bases: TGTGCCACCAGCTCCGACGGCGAACTTTCAACAGATACGCAGTATTTT.

The DNA for the CDR3 is TGCGCCAGCAGTCCGAGACTAGCGGGGTTCACAGATACGCAGTATTTT. This encodes CASSPRLAGFTDTQYF. The chain links TRBV10-2 to TRBJ2-3; 11 nucleotides align to TRBD2. CDR1 and CDR2 from the germline V gene are WSHSY and SAAADI. The junction had 6 bases not matched to a gene; V was cut back by 5 bases and J by 2 bases. The CDR3 loop spans 16 amino acids.

This clone was recorded only once. This chain links TRBV27 with TRBJ1-2; D call uncertain. Deletions cut 2 bases from V and 3 bases from J, with 10 bases between. The CDR3 spans 14 residues. Germline assignment: CDR1 MNHEY and CDR2 SMNVEV (reference sequence). The CDR3 region is CASSLVRDDYGYTF. CDR3 nucleotides: TGTGCCAGCAGTTTAGTTAGGGATGACTATGGCTACACCTTC.